This TCR beta chain was captured in a study of regulatory T cells in long-lasting Graves disease. With iRepertoire HTBI primers and Arm-PCR of CDR3 regions, TCR beta libraries were built. TCRdb reprocessed the multiplex PCR reads with MiXCR, giving one entry per CDR3 protein. The table includes more than 400,000 distinct CDR3 sequences, roughly 17% detected once. Time point specified: newly diagnosed GD, antithyroid drugs for less than 3 months. After RNA was extracted from PBMCs, the TCR library was made from it. In each case, Graves' disease was diagnosed per American Thyroid Association guidelines. This clonotype was picked up a small number of times. V shed 6 bases and J shed 2 bases, with 7 bases lying between them. Per germline, CDR1 SEHNR and CDR2 FQNEAQ (reference sequence). The CDR3 is made up of 13 amino acids. This sample also appeared in a second study, on T cells in Graves' hyperthyroidism and ophthalmopathy. From that report: A first-round RT-PCR of the TCR CDR3 used the HTBI primer set. Ophthalmopathy was distinguished from stable hyperthyroidism by 13 V-J signatures.

The chain carries TRBV7-9 and TRBJ1-4, with D unclear. The material was peripheral blood mononuclear cells (PBMCs), obtained at new diagnosis, from a patient treated with antithyroid drugs. The TCR sequence derives from a man aged 35-49 years with Graves disease. The CDR3, as DNA: TGTGCCAGCAGGATCCAGACTAATGAAAAACTGTTTTTT. The encoded protein is CASRIQTNEKLFF.